The 21 T cell receptor beta chains in this list originate from one sample, sequenced in a study of CD8 T cells in ankylosing spondylitis. Study-level points and caveats: A TCR beta motif of 7 or 8 highly homologous variants appeared characteristic of ankylosing spondylitis blood.

No cognate antigen is known for these TCRs. TCRdb re-derived calls from the 5' RACE reads in MiXCR, one entry per CDR3 protein. The sample holds hundreds of thousands of distinct CDR3 sequences, 25% to 30% seen once. The sequencing sample was made of blood, either unsorted or a sorted T cell fraction (not recorded which). These receptors originate from a male donor with ankylosing spondylitis.

Only one count was recorded for this clonotype. The rearrangement links TRBV3-1 to TRBJ2-1, with D possibly TRBD2 on 6 matching bases. Trimming pared 1 base from V and 3 bases from J, leaving 13 bases between. This CDR3 region has 16 residues. Germline CDR1 is LGHDT and CDR2 is YNNKEL (reference sequence). The CDR3 here is CASSQAGGALYNEQFF. In DNA form, the CDR3 reads TGTGCCAGCAGCCAAGCCGGGGGAGCCCTCTACAATGAGCAGTTCTTC.

Only a few counts were recorded for this clonotype. V and J are TRBV5-1 and TRBJ2-1, with D hard to call. Trimming cost V 0 bases and J 4 bases, with 8 bases left between them. CDR1 is SGHRS, CDR2 YFSETQ, per germline. This CDR3 region has 14 residues. As DNA, the CDR3 is TGCGCCAGCAGCTTGGGAGACCAATACAATGAGCAGTTCTTC. This gives the protein CASSLGDQYNEQFF. Together with reference TRBV5-1 and TRBJ2-1, the CDR3 gives the full variable domain: KAGVTQTPRYLIKTRGQQVTLSCSPISGHRSVSWYQQTPGQGLQFLFEYFSETQRNKGNFPGRFSGRQFSNSRSEMNVSTLELGDSALYLCASSLGDQYNEQFFGPGTRLTVL.

The chain links TRBV15 to TRBJ2-2; perhaps TRBD2 as D (6 bases). CDR1 LNHNV and CDR2 YYDKDF come from the germline V gene (reference sequence). The CDR3 extends over 15 amino acids. V gave up 1 base and J gave up 6 bases, with 12 bases separating them. In DNA, the CDR3 is TGTGCCACCAGCAGAGGAGGGGCTAGCGCCGGGGAGCTGTTTTTT. It specifies CATSRGGASAGELFF.

This clonotype was found many times. The CDR3, as DNA: TGCAGTGCTCCGGGGAGGAACACCGGGGAGCTGTTTTTT. Amino acid sequence: CSAPGRNTGELFF. The V call is TRBV20-1, the J call TRBJ2-2; possible D gene TRBD2, 5 bases. This CDR3 has 13 residues. The V gene lost 5 bases and the J gene lost 1 base, with 8 bases spanning the gap. Germline-derived CDR1 and CDR2 are DFQATT and SNEGSKA (reference sequence).

The CDR3, as DNA: TGTGCCAGCAGAGAACAGCACTCTGGAAACACCATATATTTT. Protein sequence: CASREQHSGNTIYF. The chain combines TRBV12-3 or TRBV12-4 with TRBJ1-3; unclear D gene. Trimming took 6 bases from V and 0 from J, leaving 9 bases between them. The CDR3 totals 14 residues.

In its sample, this clonotype was seen a few times. V and J are TRBV20-1 and TRBJ1-6, with TRBD1 as a possible D gene (5 bases). The CDR3 extends over 14 amino acids. CDR1 DFQATT and CDR2 SNEGSKA come from the germline V gene (reference sequence). V was clipped by 1 base and J by 7 bases, with 11 bases between them. CDR3 sequence (DNA): TGCAGTGCTAGAGCCGGGACCGAGAATTCACCCCTCCACTTT. This codes for CSARAGTENSPLHF.

Many counts were recorded for this clonotype. The V gene is TRBV5-1, the J gene TRBJ1-1; D not certain. This CDR3 is 13 amino acids long. V was pared by 4 bases and J by 0 bases, with 7 bases between. CDR1 is SGHRS, CDR2 YFSETQ, per germline. CDR3 sequence (DNA): TGCGCCAGCAGCGAAACATTGAACACTGAAGCTTTCTTT. It translates to CASSETLNTEAFF.

The chain uses TRBV20-1 and TRBJ2-1; the D gene is possibly TRBD2 (6 bases). This CDR3 comprises 13 residues. Germline V lookup: CDR1 DFQATT, CDR2 SNEGSKA (reference sequence). Trimming cost V 5 bases and J 0 bases, with 8 bases left between them. DNA of the CDR3: TGCAGTGCTCTAGCGAGCTCCTACAATGAGCAGTTCTTC. The encoded protein is CSALASSYNEQFF.

This chain joins TRBV7-9 and TRBJ2-3; tentative D call: TRBD2 (5 bases). From germline, CDR1 is SEHNR and CDR2 FQNEAQ (reference sequence). V was shortened by 5 bases and J by 0 bases, with 9 bases between the two germline ends. CDR3 size: 14 residues. The CDR3 loop is CASSPGVSTDTQYF. CDR3 coding DNA: TGTGCCAGCAGCCCCGGGGTCAGCACAGATACGCAGTATTTT.

This sequence joins TRBV19 and TRBJ2-1, with a possible D match to TRBD1 (5 bases). Trimming pared 3 bases from V and 6 bases from J, leaving 9 bases between. The CDR3 is 13 amino acids. Per the germline V gene, CDR1 is LNHDA and CDR2 is SQIVND (reference sequence). The DNA for the CDR3 is TGTGCCAGTAGTATGGGGCGAGTCAATGAGCAGTTCTTC. It encodes CASSMGRVNEQFF.

This clonotype was picked up a small number of times. One end of the junction varies from germline; a read error may be responsible. J is TRBJ1-2 and V is TRBV10-3; D remains ambiguous. This CDR3 has 13 residues. Germline CDR1 ENHRY, CDR2 SYGVKD. CDR3 residues: CAITEGRDYGYTF. CDR3 DNA sequence: TGTGCCATCACTGAGGGAAGAGACTATGGCTACACCTTC.

The chain links TRBV29-1 to TRBJ1-1; tentative D call: TRBD1 (5 bases). Trimming pared 3 bases from V and 8 bases from J, leaving 13 bases between. The CDR3 has 12 residues. The germline V gene encodes CDR1 SQVTM and CDR2 ANQGSEA. The CDR3 sequence: CSVDGWQGEAFF. Here the CDR3 DNA reads TGCAGCGTTGATGGGTGGCAGGGCGAAGCTTTCTTT.

The CDR3 nucleotides read TGTGCCAGCTCACCACTGACAGGTTTGAACACTGAAGCTTTCTTT. This gives the protein CASSPLTGLNTEAFF. The gene calls are TRBV18 and TRBJ1-1; possible D gene TRBD1, 6 bases. Germline lookup yields CDR1 KGHSH and CDR2 LQKENI. This CDR3 comprises 15 residues. V lost 1 base, J lost 0 bases, and 9 bases lay in between.

The V gene is TRBV28, the J gene TRBJ2-2, with TRBD1 matching over 8 bases. Germline V gene lookup returns CDR1 MDHEN and CDR2 SYDVKM. V lost 5 bases to trimming and J lost 7 bases; unmatched junction nucleotides: 9. The CDR3 extends over 15 amino acids. The CDR3 DNA follows: TGTGCCAGCAGTCTTCGGGACAGGAGATACGGGGAGCTGTTTTTT. Its translation is CASSLRDRRYGELFF.

The rearrangement uses TRBV4-1 and TRBJ2-2; TRBD1 matches at 7 bases. The CDR3 consists of 15 residues. In germline, CDR1 is MGHRA, CDR2 YSYEKL. The trim removed 3 bases at V and 1 base at J, leaving 2 bases unmatched. CDR3: CASSQRQGNTGELFF. The CDR3 DNA reads as TGCGCCAGCAGCCAGCGACAGGGGAACACCGGGGAGCTGTTTTTT.

V and J are TRBV12-3 or TRBV12-4 and TRBJ2-1; possibly TRBD2 for D (6 bases). The CDR3 covers 16 residues. The V gene lost 2 bases and the J gene lost 5 bases, with 16 bases spanning the gap. CDR3 nucleotides: TGTGCCAGCAGTTTAACGGGGAAGGGAGGTAACAATGAGCAGTTCTTC. As protein: CASSLTGKGGNNEQFF.

This clonotype occurred a few times. J is TRBJ2-5 and V is TRBV11-2; perhaps D is TRBD1 or TRBD2 (6 bases each). V lost 4 bases and J lost 4, with 19 bases in between. The CDR3 has 16 amino acids. Germline V gene data show CDR1 as SGHAT and CDR2 as FQNNGV. The DNA of the CDR3 is TGTGCCAGCAGCTCAGGGGCGGGGTTAGTTTCAGAGACCCAGTACTTC. This codes for CASSSGAGLVSETQYF.

The V gene is TRBV4-2, the J gene TRBJ2-7; 8 bases fit TRBD1. The CDR3 runs to 15 residues. Germline loops: CDR1 LGHNA, CDR2 YNFKEQ. V lost 0 bases and J lost 7; bases outside the gene matches: 8. DNA of the CDR3: TGTGCCAGCAGCCAAGAAGGCAGGGGGCTAAGTGAGCAGTACTTC. It specifies CASSQEGRGLSEQYF.

This clonotype occurred a few times. The J gene is TRBJ1-1, the V gene TRBV9; TRBD1 matches at 12 bases. V shed 1 base and J 4 bases; nucleotides not matched to a gene: 8. There are 17 residues in the CDR3. CDR1 and CDR2 (germline): SGDLS, YYNGEE. The CDR3 here is CASSVSGTGGFGTEAFF. CDR3 sequence (DNA): TGTGCCAGCAGCGTATCCGGGACAGGGGGCTTTGGCACTGAAGCTTTCTTT.

The chain is built from TRBV29-1 and TRBJ1-3; no firm D call. The CDR3 totals 14 residues. V was pared by 0 bases and J by 2 bases, with 8 bases between. Germline values: CDR1 SQVTM, CDR2 ANQGSEA. The CDR3 here is CSVEEPTTGNTIYF. CDR3 DNA sequence: TGCAGCGTTGAAGAGCCAACAACTGGAAACACCATATATTTT.

The sample holds a few counts of this clonotype. V and J are TRBV5-1 and TRBJ2-2; D is uncertain. The V gene's germline CDR1 is SGHRS and CDR2 YFSETQ. This CDR3 is 16 amino acids long. Trimming stripped 0 bases from V and 6 bases from J, with 15 bases between. The CDR3 spells CASSLVLRKWAGELFF. Here the CDR3 DNA reads TGCGCCAGCAGCTTGGTATTGAGGAAGTGGGCCGGGGAGCTGTTTTTT.